These 15 T cell receptor beta chains were sequenced from one sample in a study of blood T cells in healthy people across ages. Through a sample-barcoded 5' primer and a J-beta primer mix, a second PCR was run for roughly 7 to 11 cycles. One entry per CDR3 protein, called by TCRdb with MiXCR from the 5' RACE reads. The repertoire includes about 1,000,000 distinct CDR3 sequences, around 43% of them detected once, and approximately 20% sits in the top ten. The sample comprised blood. The receptors here all came from an older woman in good health.

This clonotype was counted many times. The chain links TRBV29-1 to TRBJ2-1; 7 nucleotides align to TRBD2. V shed 1 base, J shed 10 bases, and the junction held 10 bases outside the gene matches. This CDR3 contains 14 residues. Germline CDR1 reads SQVTM; CDR2 reads ANQGSEA. The CDR3, as DNA: TGCAGCGTTGAAGGGGGGGGTCCTAGCGCGGAGCAGTTCTTC. Its protein is CSVEGGGPSAEQFF.

The chain couples TRBV19 to TRBJ2-5; 9 bases fit TRBD2. Per germline, CDR1 LNHDA and CDR2 SQIVND (reference sequence). Trimming cost V 4 bases and J 2 bases; bases outside gene matches: 11. This CDR3 is built from 17 residues. The CDR3 loop reads CASSTPASGTIQETQYF. CDR3 nucleotide sequence: TGTGCCAGTAGTACACCGGCTAGCGGGACTATACAAGAGACCCAGTACTTC. Full variable domain (outside the CDR3, taken from reference TRBV19 and TRBJ2-5): DGGITQSPKYLFRKEGQNVTLSCEQNLNHDAMYWYRQDPGQGLRLIYYSQIVNDFQKGDIAEGYSVSREKKESFPLTVTSAQKNPTAFYLCASSTPASGTIQETQYFGPGTRLLVL.

This clonotype has only a few counts. In DNA form, the CDR3 reads TGTGCCAGCAGTTTATCGGATGGGGCCAACGTCCTGACTTTC. It translates to CASSLSDGANVLTF. The chain recombines TRBV27 with TRBJ2-6; D gene uncertain. From germline, CDR1 is MNHEY and CDR2 SMNVEV (reference sequence). This CDR3 contains 14 residues. Trimming took 0 bases from V and 3 from J, leaving 3 bases between them.

This clonotype has more than one count but fewer than ten. The V gene is TRBV7-8, the J gene TRBJ1-1, with TRBD1 as a possible D gene (6 bases). V lost 3 bases and J 2 bases, leaving 16 bases between the germline ends. This CDR3 region has 16 residues. Germline CDR1 is SGHVS and CDR2 is FQNEAQ. CDR3 loop: CASSLRTADLNTEAFF. CDR3 nucleotide sequence: TGTGCCAGCAGCTTGAGGACAGCCGACTTAAACACTGAAGCTTTCTTT.

The chain recombines TRBV30 with TRBJ2-1, with TRBD2 identical over 10 bases. The V gene end was trimmed by 4 bases and the J gene end by 7 bases; junction bases not matched to a gene: 13. Germline V gives CDR1 GTSNPN, CDR2 SVGIG (reference sequence). This CDR3 spans 16 amino acids. DNA for the CDR3: TGTGCCTGGATAAGGCTAGCGGGGGTCGGCAGGAATGAGCAGTTCTTC. This gives the protein CAWIRLAGVGRNEQFF.

There are a few counts of this clonotype. The rearrangement links TRBV29-1 to TRBJ1-1, with 7 positions matching TRBD1. The CDR3 loop spans 13 amino acids. From germline, CDR1 is SQVTM and CDR2 ANQGSEA. J was trimmed by 7 bases and V by 6 bases; bases with no gene match: 11. CDR3 residues: CSVGDRAGGEAFF. CDR3 sequence (DNA): TGCAGCGTGGGAGACAGGGCGGGGGGTGAAGCTTTCTTT.

V usage is TRBV4-2 and J usage is TRBJ2-3, with D possibly TRBD1 on 6 matching bases. The germline CDR1 and CDR2 sequences are LGHNA and YNFKEQ. The CDR3 is 17 residues long. V lost 0 bases to trimming and J lost 0 bases, with 13 bases between them. CDR3 nucleotide sequence: TGTGCCAGCAGCCAAGATAAGGGGACAACTAGCACAGATACGCAGTATTTT. Residues: CASSQDKGTTSTDTQYF.

Concerning this clonotype: A read error may account for a junction end that differs from germline. This sequence joins TRBV7-9 and TRBJ1-2, with 12 positions matching TRBD1. The CDR3 sequence is 14 residues long. Germline V CDR1 and CDR2: SEHNR, FQNEAQ (reference sequence). The CDR3 spells CASSPGTGGDGCTF. In DNA, the CDR3 is TGTGCCAGCAGCCCTGGGACAGGGGGCGATGGCTGCACCTTC.

This clonotype was recorded only once. CDR3 DNA: TGTGCCAGCAGCCAGATCTCCGGGCTGATCCACACTGAAGCTTTCTTT. Translating gives CASSQISGLIHTEAFF. The gene calls are TRBV11-2 and TRBJ1-1; D unresolved. Trimming removed 5 bases from V and 3 bases from J, with 19 bases in between. This CDR3 is built from 16 residues. Germline V gives CDR1 SGHAT, CDR2 FQNNGV.

Turning to this clonotype: Mismatch with germline at one junction end may stem from a read error. The rearrangement uses TRBV5-6 and TRBJ2-3; either TRBD1 or TRBD2 may fit D (5 bases each). This CDR3 is 16 amino acids long. Germline values: CDR1 SGHDT, CDR2 YYEEEE. The CDR3 DNA reads TGTGCCAGCAGCTTGGCCATCGGCGGGCTCACAGGTACGCAGTATTTT. The encoded protein is CASSLAIGGLTGTQYF.

This clonotype was observed a few times. This chain connects TRBV6-1 to TRBJ2-7; TRBD1 matches at 8 bases. The J segment lost 3 bases and the V segment lost 6 bases, leaving 7 bases of the junction unmatched. The CDR3 loop spans 14 amino acids. Germline assignment: CDR1 MNHNS and CDR2 SASEGT. CDR3 residues: CASSPGQEIYEQYF. CDR3 nucleotide sequence: TGTGCCAGCAGCCCGGGACAGGAGATCTACGAGCAGTACTTC.

The sample holds many counts of this clonotype. This rearrangement joins TRBV11-2 to TRBJ1-6; possibly TRBD1 for D (5 bases). V shed 9 bases and J shed 7 bases, with 16 bases lying between them. The germline CDR1 and CDR2 sequences are SGHAT and FQNNGV. There are 14 residues in the CDR3. The CDR3 spells CASRWAGSNSPLHF. As DNA, the CDR3 is TGTGCCAGTCGATGGGCAGGGAGCAATTCACCCCTCCACTTT.

In its sample, this clonotype was seen a few times. This chain uses TRBV28 with TRBJ1-5; D remains ambiguous. The CDR3 is 12 amino acids. Germline assignment: CDR1 MDHEN and CDR2 SYDVKM. V shed 5 bases and J shed 5 bases, with 7 bases lying between them. CDR3 protein: CASSPPYQPQHF. The CDR3 bases are TGTGCCAGCAGTCCCCCATATCAGCCCCAGCATTTT.

The chain joins TRBV6-6 to TRBJ1-5, with a tentative D call TRBD1 (5 bases). Trimming stripped 3 bases from V and 1 base from J, with 16 bases between. The CDR3 is 17 residues long. Germline-derived CDR1 and CDR2 are MNHNY and SVGAGI (reference sequence). The DNA of the CDR3 is TGTGCCAGCAGTTATGGAGTAGGGGACCAGAGCAATCAGCCCCAGCATTTT. Amino acids: CASSYGVGDQSNQPQHF.

The V and J genes are TRBV5-5 and TRBJ2-5; D is unclear. The CDR3 is 14 amino acids. V lost 0 bases and J lost 2, with 8 bases in between. Germline V CDR1 and CDR2: SGHKS, YYEKEE (reference sequence). This chain's CDR3 is CASSLAARQETQYF. The CDR3 nucleotides read TGTGCCAGCAGCTTGGCCGCAAGGCAAGAGACCCAGTACTTC.